Listed below are T cell receptor beta chains from one sample, sequenced in a study of Graves' ophthalmopathy and Graves' hyperthyroidism. MiXCR, run by TCRdb on the multiplex PCR reads, gives a single entry per CDR3 protein. This table has approximately 500,000 distinct CDR3 sequences, over 13% appearing once. The sequenced sample consisted of blood. All receptors derive from a woman aged 25-40 years with Graves' ophthalmopathy. Each CDR3 is given with its conserved first and last residue. Each record gives: CDR3 DNA, CDR3 protein, V gene, D gene, clone size, J gene. The D gene is left open where the match is weak. Size is stated for part of the rows, as once, few or many counts, or as a class when the clone is expanded.

DNA: TGCAGCGGTTATGAGCGAGGCTACACCTTC
CDR3: CSGYERGYTF
V: TRBV20-1
D: .
size: many
J: TRBJ1-2

DNA: TGTGCCAGCAGTTTTCGGGGGAGGGGAAATTCACCCCTCCACTTT
CDR3: CASSFRGRGNSPLHF
V: TRBV28
D: .
size: many
J: TRBJ1-6

DNA: TGTGCCAGCAGTCTGGGGACAGTCAGCCAGCCCCAGCATTTT
CDR3: CASSLGTVSQPQHF
V: TRBV12-3/TRBV12-4
D: TRBD1
size: many
J: TRBJ1-5

DNA: TGTGCCAGCTCACCACCTTTTGCGGGGGCTCGATCCTACGAGCAGTACTTC
CDR3: CASSPPFAGARSYEQYF
V: TRBV18
D: .
size: many
J: TRBJ2-7

DNA: TGTGCCAGCAGTTTCCGAGGGGGGGAGCTGTTTTTT
CDR3: CASSFRGGELFF
V: TRBV6-5
D: .
size: many
J: TRBJ2-2

DNA: TGTGCCAGCAATCCACCTCTGTACGAGCAGTACTTC
CDR3: CASNPPLYEQYF
V: TRBV28
D: .
size: many
J: TRBJ2-7

DNA: TGCAGTGCTAGAGATGACAATCTCTACGAGCAGTACTTC
CDR3: CSARDDNLYEQYF
V: TRBV20-1
D: .
size: many
J: TRBJ2-7

DNA: TGTGCCAGCAGTACTTTTCCGGGACAGGGGGCTGCCTACGAGCAGTACTTC
CDR3: CASSTFPGQGAAYEQYF
V: TRBV6-4
D: TRBD1
size: .
J: TRBJ2-7

DNA: TGTGCCAGCAGTTTACGATCCTCCAGAACCGTGGAGCAGTACTTC
CDR3: CASSLRSSRTVEQYF
V: TRBV28
D: .
size: many
J: TRBJ2-7

DNA: TGTGCCAGTAGTAGAGGGACAGCCATCGGCTACGAGCAGTACTTC
CDR3: CASSRGTAIGYEQYF
V: TRBV19
D: TRBD1
size: many
J: TRBJ2-7

DNA: TGTGCCAGCATCCTGGGGGGAAATACAACCCAAGAGACCCAGTACTTC
CDR3: CASILGGNTTQETQYF
V: TRBV12-3/TRBV12-4
D: .
size: many
J: TRBJ2-5

DNA: TGTGCCATCAGTGTAGACTCCCGGAACACTGAAGCTTTCTTT
CDR3: CAISVDSRNTEAFF
V: TRBV10-3
D: .
size: many
J: TRBJ1-1

DNA: TGTGCCAGCAGCTTCGACAGCTTCCAAGAGACCCAGTACTTC
CDR3: CASSFDSFQETQYF
V: TRBV7-2
D: .
size: .
J: TRBJ2-5

DNA: TGTGCCAGCAGTGCCGACAGGGTTGAAGAACAGCCCCAGCATTTT
CDR3: CASSADRVEEQPQHF
V: TRBV12-3/TRBV12-4
D: TRBD1
size: many
J: TRBJ1-5

DNA: TGTGCCAGCACTATGGTGGGACAGCACCTTAGGAACACTGAAGCTTTCTTT
CDR3: CASTMVGQHLRNTEAFF
V: TRBV6-2/TRBV6-3
D: TRBD1
size: many
J: TRBJ1-1

DNA: TGTGCCTTATCGGGGGGGCACTCCTACGAGCAGTACTTC
CDR3: CALSGGHSYEQYF
V: TRBV30
D: TRBD2
size: .
J: TRBJ2-7

DNA: TGTGCCAGCAGTGAGGTCAGGGACGGCGAGCAGTACTTC
CDR3: CASSEVRDGEQYF
V: TRBV2
D: .
size: many
J: TRBJ2-7

DNA: TGTGCCAGCAGAGGAGCGGGAGTTGGGGAGCAGTACTTC
CDR3: CASRGAGVGEQYF
V: TRBV6-1
D: TRBD2
size: .
J: TRBJ2-7

DNA: TGTGCCACCAGTGATTCCGCGGGCCAGGACATTCAGTACTTC
CDR3: CATSDSAGQDIQYF
V: TRBV24-1
D: .
size: .
J: TRBJ2-4

DNA: TGTGCCAGCAGGGCCGGACCCCAAGAGACCCAGTACTTC
CDR3: CASRAGPQETQYF
V: TRBV7-9
D: .
size: .
J: TRBJ2-5

DNA: TGTGCCAGCAGTTTATGGGACAGGGGGCGAGAGACCCAGTACTTC
CDR3: CASSLWDRGRETQYF
V: TRBV12-3/TRBV12-4
D: TRBD1
size: many
J: TRBJ2-5

DNA: TGTGCCAGCAGCTTGGTTTACGAACCAAACACTGAAGCTTTCTTT
CDR3: CASSLVYEPNTEAFF
V: TRBV5-4
D: .
size: many
J: TRBJ1-1

DNA: TGTGCCTGGAGTGCAGGGCAGGGAGGGGCCCAGTACTTC
CDR3: CAWSAGQGGAQYF
V: TRBV30
D: TRBD2
size: many
J: TRBJ2-5

DNA: TGCAGCGTCCCCTCTGTAGCGGGAGCCTACGAGCAGTACTTC
CDR3: CSVPSVAGAYEQYF
V: TRBV29-1
D: TRBD2
size: few
J: TRBJ2-7

DNA: TGTGCCAGCAGCTTCATGGGGGTGGGGGGCGAGCAGTACTTC
CDR3: CASSFMGVGGEQYF
V: TRBV12-3/TRBV12-4
D: .
size: many
J: TRBJ2-7

DNA: TGCGCCAGCAGCTTAACAGGGGTTCTCCGGATCACTGAAGCTTTCTTT
CDR3: CASSLTGVLRITEAFF
V: TRBV5-1
D: TRBD1
size: many
J: TRBJ1-1

DNA: TGCAGTGCTTCCCCGGGGACCACCTACGAGCAGTACTTC
CDR3: CSASPGTTYEQYF
V: TRBV20-1
D: .
size: many
J: TRBJ2-7

DNA: TGTGCCACCAGAGGAGAATCGAACACCGGGGAGCTGTTTTTT
CDR3: CATRGESNTGELFF
V: TRBV24-1
D: .
size: many
J: TRBJ2-2

DNA: TGTGCCAGCATCGAAGACACCTTCGAGCCCCAGCATTTT
CDR3: CASIEDTFEPQHF
V: TRBV6-9
D: .
size: many
J: TRBJ1-5

DNA: TGCAGCGTTGGACTAACAGGATCCAATCAGCCCCAGCATTTT
CDR3: CSVGLTGSNQPQHF
V: TRBV29-1
D: .
size: many
J: TRBJ1-5

DNA: TGTGCCAGCAGCGTAGAGAGTTCCGGAAACACCATATATTTT
CDR3: CASSVESSGNTIYF
V: TRBV9
D: .
size: .
J: TRBJ1-3

DNA: TGTGCCAGCAGTTACTCGAAGGCCCCTAGGCCCCAGCATTTT
CDR3: CASSYSKAPRPQHF
V: TRBV6-5
D: .
size: many
J: TRBJ1-5

DNA: TGTGCCAGCAGTTTTCGGGGTTCTTCCTCTCTCGAGCAGTACTTC
CDR3: CASSFRGSSSLEQYF
V: TRBV28
D: .
size: many
J: TRBJ2-7

DNA: TGTGCCAGCCCGGGACAGTTCGGCCTCCAAGAGACCCAGTACTTC
CDR3: CASPGQFGLQETQYF
V: TRBV6-1
D: TRBD1
size: few
J: TRBJ2-5

DNA: TGTGCCAGCAGCTTGGTGACAGGGACCCCGGAGACCCAGTACTTC
CDR3: CASSLVTGTPETQYF
V: TRBV5-6
D: TRBD1
size: many
J: TRBJ2-5

DNA: TGTGCCAGCACTCCAGACAGGGTGGTTTGGTCCACCGGGGAGCTGTTTTTT
CDR3: CASTPDRVVWSTGELFF
V: TRBV6-4
D: TRBD1
size: many
J: TRBJ2-2

DNA: TGTGCCAGCAGCCAAGAGAGGGCTAGCGGGTTTAGGGTCGGGGAGCTGTTTTTT
CDR3: CASSQERASGFRVGELFF
V: TRBV4-2
D: TRBD2
size: many
J: TRBJ2-2

DNA: TGTGCCAGCAGCTTAAACTCGGGCAGGTCGTACCAAGAGACCCAGTACTTC
CDR3: CASSLNSGRSYQETQYF
V: TRBV7-9
D: .
size: many
J: TRBJ2-5

DNA: TGTGCCAGCAGTACAGCCGGGACAGGCCAGCCCCAGCATTTT
CDR3: CASSTAGTGQPQHF
V: TRBV6-2/TRBV6-3
D: TRBD1
size: .
J: TRBJ1-5

DNA: TGTGCCAGCAGTCCCCCAGGGGGAATCGGTCAGCCCCAGCATTTT
CDR3: CASSPPGGIGQPQHF
V: TRBV28
D: TRBD1
size: many
J: TRBJ1-5

DNA: TGCAGTGCTAGACAGACAGGGGGCGAGGCCTACGAGCAGTACTTC
CDR3: CSARQTGGEAYEQYF
V: TRBV20-1
D: TRBD1
size: many
J: TRBJ2-7

DNA: TGTGCCAGCAGTTTATACCGACAGGGGGAGACCGGGGAGCTGTTTTTT
CDR3: CASSLYRQGETGELFF
V: TRBV28
D: TRBD1
size: many
J: TRBJ2-2

DNA: TGTGCCACCAGTGATTCAGGGTCCGTCAATCAGCCCCAGCATTTT
CDR3: CATSDSGSVNQPQHF
V: TRBV24-1
D: .
size: .
J: TRBJ1-5

DNA: TGTGCCAGCAGTGAATTACACAAGCAAGAGACCCAGTACTTC
CDR3: CASSELHKQETQYF
V: TRBV25-1
D: .
size: .
J: TRBJ2-5

DNA: TGTGCCAGCAGTGAAATGACGGATCTTTACGAGCAGTACTTC
CDR3: CASSEMTDLYEQYF
V: TRBV6-1
D: .
size: many
J: TRBJ2-7